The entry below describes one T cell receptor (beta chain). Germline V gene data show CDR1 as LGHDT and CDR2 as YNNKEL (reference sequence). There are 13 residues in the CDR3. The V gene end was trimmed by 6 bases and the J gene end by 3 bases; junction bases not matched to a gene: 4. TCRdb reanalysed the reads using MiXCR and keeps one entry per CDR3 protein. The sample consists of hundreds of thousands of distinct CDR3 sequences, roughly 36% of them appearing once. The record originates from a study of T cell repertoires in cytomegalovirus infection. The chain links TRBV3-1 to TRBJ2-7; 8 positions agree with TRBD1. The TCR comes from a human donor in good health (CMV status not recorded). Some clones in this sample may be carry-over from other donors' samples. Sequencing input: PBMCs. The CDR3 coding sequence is TGTGCCAGCAGAGACAGGGGCAACTACGAGCAGTACTTC. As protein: CASRDRGNYEQYF.